These 19 T cell receptor beta chains share one sample of origin, sequenced in a study of lymphopenia after photon versus proton radiotherapy (dated by TCRdb to between 2018 and 2020). Library preparation was by the immunoSEQ multiplex PCR assay. TCRdb limited this immuneACCESS table to in-frame rearrangements with V and J called. A share of clones is missing; checked studies link under half to unresolved V genes, and the rest is unexplained. This sample holds 70,000 or so clones; approximately 90% were observed only once. 2.5% to 3% of the sample comes from the top ten. This sample comprised peripheral blood, obtained from a patient treated with photon-based radiotherapy. These receptors all come from an older woman with pancreatic cancer.

This sequence joins TRBV5-5 and TRBJ2-3, with D possibly TRBD1 on 5 matching bases. The CDR3 spans 16 residues. Trimming pared 4 bases from V and 4 bases from J, leaving 19 bases between. The germline CDR1 and CDR2 sequences are SGHKS and YYEKEE (reference sequence). The CDR3 sequence: CASSLASGQTSDTQYF. CDR3 nucleotide sequence: TGTGCCAGCAGCCTGGCATCTGGACAAACATCAGATACGCAGTATTTT.

V and J are TRBV13 and TRBJ2-7; D not certain. The CDR3 length is 15 residues. Germline CDR1 reads PRHDT; CDR2 reads FYEKMQ (reference sequence). Trimming cost V 5 bases and J 10 bases, with 24 bases left between them. CDR3 sequence: CASSPQPGPNFKQYF. The CDR3 coding sequence is TGTGCCAGCAGCCCCCAGCCTGGGCCTAACTTCAAACAGTACTTC.

The chain has TRBV14 and TRBJ2-3; 9 positions match TRBD2. CDR1 and CDR2 from the germline V gene are SGHDN and FVKESK. The junction had 9 bases not matched to a gene; V was cut back by 3 bases and J by 11 bases. CDR3 length: 14 amino acids. DNA for the CDR3: TGTGCCAGCAGCCAGCTAGCGGGAAGTTCGAAGCAGTATTTT. This encodes CASSQLAGSSKQYF.

DNA for the CDR3: TGTGCCAGCAGCGCGACAGGTTTCTATGGCTACACCTTC. Its translation is CASSATGFYGYTF. The chain employs TRBV9 and TRBJ1-2, with D possibly being TRBD1 (6 bases). Trimming left V 3 bases short and J 4 bases short, with 10 bases between. The CDR3 is made up of 13 amino acids. Germline CDR1 and CDR2: SGDLS and YYNGEE.

This rearrangement joins TRBV6-6 to TRBJ1-1; the D gene is possibly TRBD1 (6 bases). There are 14 residues in the CDR3. The germline V gene encodes CDR1 MNHNY and CDR2 SVGAGI (reference sequence). Between the trimmed V and J ends, which lost 6 bases and 4 bases, there was a span of 15 bases. The CDR3 DNA reads TGTGCCAGCAGGCAGGGGATTCAGTCCACTGAAGCTTTCTTT. This codes for CASRQGIQSTEAFF.

The chain is built from TRBV5-1 and TRBJ1-4, with D possibly matching TRBD1 (6 bases). The CDR3 runs to 15 residues. Germline lookup yields CDR1 SGHRS and CDR2 YFSETQ. Trimming stripped 4 bases from V and 3 bases from J, with 13 bases between. The CDR3 reads CASSVTGTSNEKLFF. In nucleotides, the CDR3 is TGCGCCAGCAGCGTAACAGGGACATCTAATGAAAAACTGTTTTTT.

This chain joins TRBV19 and TRBJ1-4, with D maybe TRBD1 (6 bases). With 7 bases removed from V and 5 bases from J, the gap between germline ends came to 17 bases. The CDR3 length is 15 residues. Germline values: CDR1 LNHDA, CDR2 SQIVND (reference sequence). The CDR3 sequence: CASTGGAVSNEKLFF. As DNA, the CDR3 is TGTGCCAGTACGGGGGGCGCGGTATCCAATGAAAAACTGTTTTTT.

The CDR3 DNA follows: TGTGCCAGCAGTAAGGACGTCAACACAGATACGCAGTATTTT. This encodes CASSKDVNTDTQYF. The chain links TRBV2 to TRBJ2-3, with no clear D. Germline CDR1 SNHLY, CDR2 FYNNEI. CDR3 size: 14 residues. V lost 5 bases to trimming and J lost 2 bases, with 11 bases between them.

The chain links TRBV28 to TRBJ1-4; D unresolved. Germline-derived CDR1 and CDR2 are MDHEN and SYDVKM. The CDR3 totals 15 residues. The ends were cut back, 9 bases at V and 3 bases at J, with 17 bases in the middle. CDR3 nucleotides: TGTGCCAGTGCCAAGACGATTTCGGCTAATGAAAAACTGTTTTTT. Translating gives CASAKTISANEKLFF.

CDR3 amino acids: CASSLAGASGYEQYF. CDR3 in DNA: TGTGCCAGCAGCTTGGCCGGGGCTAGCGGGTACGAGCAGTACTTC. The chain combines TRBV5-4 with TRBJ2-7; 8 nucleotides align to TRBD2. The CDR3 length is 15 residues. Germline trimming cut 0 bases from V and 4 bases from J; bases unmatched to any gene: 6. From germline, CDR1 is SGHNT and CDR2 YYREEE (reference sequence).

V and J are TRBV6-5 and TRBJ2-1, with D perhaps TRBD2 (7 bases). CDR3 size: 14 residues. Germline CDR1 reads MNHEY; CDR2 reads SVGAGI. V was trimmed by 4 bases and J by 3 bases, leaving 10 bases between them. CDR3 nucleotide sequence: TGTGCCAGCAGTTGGGGGGGCTACTACAATGAGCAGTTCTTC. It translates to CASSWGGYYNEQFF.

The chain has TRBV7-2 and TRBJ2-5; no clear D gene. Trimming stripped 3 bases from V and 4 bases from J, with 9 bases between. CDR1 and CDR2 (germline): SGHTA, FQGNSA. This CDR3 has 13 amino acids. DNA of the CDR3: TGTGCCAGCAGCTTGGTCTTGGGAGAGACCCAGTACTTC. Protein sequence: CASSLVLGETQYF.

V usage is TRBV7-2 and J usage is TRBJ2-5; 7 bases are a match to TRBD2. Trimming removed 5 bases from V and 4 bases from J; junction bases left unmatched: 7. The CDR3 is 14 amino acids. Germline V gene sequence: CDR1 SGHTA, CDR2 FQGNSA. In DNA form, the CDR3 reads TGTGCCAGCAGCGAACCTGGGAGGGCAGAGACCCAGTACTTC. Its protein is CASSEPGRAETQYF. Combining the CDR3 with reference TRBV7-2 and TRBJ2-5 gives the whole variable domain GAGVSQSPSNKVTEKGKDVELRCDPISGHTALYWYRQSLGQGLEFLIYFQGNSAPDKSGLPSDRFSAERTGGSVSTLTIQRTQQEDSAVYLCASSEPGRAETQYFGPGTRLLVL.

This sequence joins TRBV7-6 and TRBJ2-7, with a weak D call TRBD2 (5 bases). V was trimmed by 1 base and J by 5 bases, leaving 15 bases between them. The V gene's germline CDR1 is SGHVS and CDR2 FNYEAQ. The CDR3 has 15 residues. This chain's CDR3 is CASSLDGGDGHEQYF. The CDR3 nucleotides are TGTGCCAGCAGCTTAGATGGAGGAGATGGCCACGAGCAGTACTTC.

CDR3 DNA sequence: TGTGCCAGCAGCCCCGGGACTCCCGGGGGGGAGACCCAGTACTTC. Its protein product is CASSPGTPGGETQYF. The chain recombines TRBV7-2 with TRBJ2-5; 7 bases are shared with TRBD2. J was trimmed by 5 bases and V by 5 bases; bases with no gene match: 11. CDR1 and CDR2 (germline): SGHTA, FQGNSA. CDR3 length: 15 residues.

The chain is built from TRBV30 and TRBJ2-3; 7 positions match TRBD1. The CDR3 length is 13 residues. V lost 5 bases, J lost 3 bases, and 5 bases stayed unmatched. Germline CDR1 and CDR2: GTSNPN and SVGIG (reference sequence). The CDR3 DNA reads TGTGCCTGGCAGGGACAGAGAACAGATACGCAGTATTTT. Amino acid sequence: CAWQGQRTDTQYF.

The chain has TRBV5-4 and TRBJ2-1; D may be TRBD2 (6 bases). V shed 4 bases and J shed 7 bases, with 12 bases lying between them. The CDR3 is 13 amino acids. Germline V gene lookup returns CDR1 SGHNT and CDR2 YYREEE (reference sequence). The CDR3 spells CASSLRDENEQFF. In nucleotides, the CDR3 is TGTGCCAGCAGCCTGCGGGACGAGAATGAGCAGTTCTTC.

J is TRBJ2-5 and V is TRBV30, with 7 positions matching TRBD2. This CDR3 contains 13 residues. CDR1 and CDR2 from the germline V gene are GTSNPN and SVGIG (reference sequence). V lost 2 bases and J lost 5; bases outside the gene matches: 5. CDR3 residues: CAWSTTSLETQYF. The CDR3 coding sequence is TGTGCCTGGAGTACGACTAGCCTGGAGACCCAGTACTTC.

The V and J genes are TRBV28 and TRBJ2-7, with TRBD1 matching 8 bases. The ends lost 5 bases at V and 5 bases at J; junction bases unmatched: 14. This CDR3 region has 16 residues. Looked up from germline, CDR1 is MDHEN and CDR2 is SYDVKM. Here the CDR3 DNA reads TGTGCCAGCAGTAAATACCGATCCCCGACAGGGGACGAGCAGTACTTC. Amino acid sequence: CASSKYRSPTGDEQYF.